This T cell receptor (beta chain) was recovered during a study of graft-versus-host responses after intestinal transplantation. With respect to this clone: What it binds is not known.

The CDR3 has 14 residues. The V and J ends lost 2 bases and 6 bases, in that order; junction bases with no gene match: 7. The germline V gene encodes CDR1 SGHRS and CDR2 YFSETQ. General study points: GvH clones turned up in recipient marrow; some had shown up first in ileum or blood.

Assay: immunoSEQ multiplex PCR; the TCRdb copy retains only in-frame clones and omits some. The sample includes 43,000 or so clones, about 95% of them seen just once. The material sequenced was PBMCs, taken more than 310 days after intestinal transplant. The clonotype was recovered from a human patient who received an intestinal transplant, so some T cells may come from the graft donor. This chain links TRBV5-1 with TRBJ2-7, with 8 bases aligning to TRBD1. The CDR3 protein is CASSFGTGGGEQYF. The CDR3 DNA reads TGCGCCAGCAGCTTCGGCACAGGGGGAGGCGAGCAGTACTTC.